The rows below give T cell receptor beta chains drawn from one sample of a study of blood T cell repertoires in COVID-19. Clones were sequenced by immunoSEQ multiplex PCR, and TCRdb holds only the in-frame ones, with some missing. Among roughly 95,000 clones listed, about 86% were seen once. Sequenced input: peripheral blood. The receptors were sampled from a man in his sixties with acute or convalescent COVID-19. CDR3s include the opening cysteine and the closing phenylalanine or tryptophan.

V gene,J gene,CDR3 protein
TRBV27,TRBJ1-2,CASSFLKTGGFGYTF
TRBV12-3/TRBV12-4,TRBJ1-5,CASSIKNQPQHF
TRBV10-2,TRBJ2-2,CASRLAGAGELFF
TRBV3-1/TRBV3-2,TRBJ1-3,CASSLRGGGSGNTIYF
TRBV5-1,TRBJ2-3,CASSLQAGGQDTQYF
TRBV7-9,TRBJ2-1,CASSHTGVLSYNEQFF
TRBV5-1,TRBJ1-5,CASRPTGLPQHF
TRBV3-1/TRBV3-2,TRBJ2-1,CASSQLSGGADEQFF
TRBV9,TRBJ1-1,CASSLYSGSANTEAFF
TRBV12-1,TRBJ2-2,CASQSLGSSGTGPPNTGELFF
TRBV7-2,TRBJ2-3,CASSLAGGAADTQYF
TRBV5-6,TRBJ2-2,CASSLWGSLTGELFF
TRBV13,TRBJ2-1,CASSLKGGGSYNEQFF
TRBV18,TRBJ1-1,CASSPQDILGNTEAFF
TRBV4-3,TRBJ2-3,CASSLTGGRTDTQYF
TRBV5-1,TRBJ1-2,CASSLEQPQGYTF
TRBV19,TRBJ2-5,CASSNWGYQETQYF
TRBV28,TRBJ1-5,CASSLLPGGSNQPQHF
TRBV3-1/TRBV3-2,TRBJ1-2,CASSQPRTGGGGYTF
TRBV6-5,TRBJ2-3,CASSYGGTGTDTQYF
TRBV5-1,TRBJ2-5,CASTPRGEQETQYF
TRBV10-3,TRBJ2-5,CAIRDREETQYF
TRBV28,TRBJ1-4,CASSLLAGGRNEKLFF
TRBV9,TRBJ1-2,CASSVSGATNYGYTF
TRBV6-5,TRBJ1-3,CASRASGNTIYF
TRBV10-2,TRBJ1-2,CASSDGTFRDYGYTF
TRBV14,TRBJ1-4,CASSQGSVNEKLFF
TRBV11-1,TRBJ2-2,CASSPGLLPAGELFF
TRBV7-9,TRBJ2-5,CATPLGGEQETQYF
TRBV18,TRBJ2-5,CASSPLAGDETQYF